The 27 T cell receptor beta chains below all came from one sample that was sequenced in a study of shared clonotypes between healthy human individuals. Assay: immunoSEQ multiplex PCR; the TCRdb copy retains only in-frame clones and omits some. The table shows some 2.4 million clones, with 93% occurring only once. The sequenced sample consisted of naive CD4+ T cells from PBMCs. The sample's subset: CD45RA+ positively selected. These receptors originate from a man aged 18-30 years in good health. Some clones in this sample may be carry-over from other donors' samples.

DNA for the CDR3: TGTGCCACCAGCGCTAGAGCACGGATTTATGGCTACACCTTC. This gives the protein CATSARARIYGYTF. This rearrangement joins TRBV15 to TRBJ1-2; no definite D call. The CDR3 length is 14 residues. Germline CDR1 LNHNV, CDR2 YYDKDF (reference sequence). The V end was cut by 5 bases, the J end by 5 bases, with 15 bases between.

This clone was seen once. The chain couples TRBV28 to TRBJ1-3; perhaps TRBD1 as D (6 bases). This CDR3 is built from 14 residues. Germline assignment: CDR1 MDHEN and CDR2 SYDVKM. The ends were cut back, 6 bases at V and 0 bases at J, with 9 bases in the middle. Here the CDR3 reads CASRTGTSGNTIYF. CDR3 in DNA: TGTGCCAGCAGAACAGGGACCTCTGGAAACACCATATATTTT.

V and J are TRBV27 and TRBJ1-5; D may be TRBD1 (5 bases). Trimming removed 9 bases from V and 1 base from J, with 16 bases in between. Germline values: CDR1 MNHEY, CDR2 SMNVEV (reference sequence). This CDR3 is built from 15 residues. CDR3 loop: CASTGGRESNQPQHF. As DNA, the CDR3 is TGTGCCAGTACGGGGGGGAGGGAGAGCAATCAGCCCCAGCATTTT.

This rearrangement joins TRBV18 to TRBJ2-7; possibly TRBD2 for D (5 bases). Looked up from germline, CDR1 is KGHSH and CDR2 is LQKENI. V lost 2 bases and J 0 bases, leaving 14 bases between the germline ends. The CDR3 contains 16 residues. DNA of the CDR3: TGTGCCAGCTCACCAAGTATCGGACTCGTCTCCTACGAGCAGTACTTC. Its translation: CASSPSIGLVSYEQYF.

This rearrangement joins TRBV23-1 to TRBJ1-2; D remains ambiguous. TRBV23-1 is an open reading frame whose function is uncertain. Trimming took 7 bases from V and 3 from J, leaving 15 bases between them. This CDR3 region has 14 residues. As DNA, the CDR3 is TGCGCCAGCAAACCAGCCAGGCCGGACTATGGCTACACCTTC. The encoded protein is CASKPARPDYGYTF.

The V call is TRBV19, the J call TRBJ1-2, with D perhaps matching TRBD1 (6 bases). The V and J ends lost 8 bases and 8 bases respectively, with 15 bases between them. Germline V CDR1 and CDR2: LNHDA, SQIVND (reference sequence). CDR3 length: 12 residues. The CDR3 protein is CASATGTVGYTF. The DNA for the CDR3 is TGTGCCAGTGCTACAGGGACGGTGGGCTACACCTTC.

The chain recombines TRBV4-2 with TRBJ2-7; the match to TRBD2 covers 7 bases. The CDR3 is made up of 15 amino acids. Per the germline V gene, CDR1 is LGHNA and CDR2 is YNFKEQ. V lost 0 bases to trimming and J lost 2 bases; unmatched junction nucleotides: 4. The CDR3 coding sequence is TGTGCCAGCAGCCAAGAGCGGGAGTCGACCTACGAGCAGTACTTC. This sequence encodes CASSQERESTYEQYF.

Comments on this clone: The same CDR3 also results from other DNA sequences found in this sample. The genes are TRBV4-2 and TRBJ2-1, with no clear D. The CDR3 loop spans 14 amino acids. Germline CDR1 and CDR2: LGHNA and YNFKEQ. Trimming cost V 1 base and J 1 base, with 5 bases left between them. The chain's CDR3 is CASSQGGSYNEQFF. The CDR3 nucleotides are TGTGCCAGCAGCCAAGGAGGTTCCTACAATGAGCAGTTCTTC.

Remarks on this clone: This sample also contains other DNA sequences that code for the same CDR3. The chain joins TRBV27 to TRBJ1-5, with D hard to call. The CDR3 has 13 amino acids. Germline CDR1 and CDR2: MNHEY and SMNVEV (reference sequence). The ends were cut back, 0 bases at V and 5 bases at J, with 5 bases in the middle. The CDR3 spells CASSLSGYQPQHF. In DNA form, the CDR3 reads TGTGCCAGCAGTTTATCAGGGTATCAGCCCCAGCATTTT.

The gene calls are TRBV25-1 and TRBJ1-2, with D possibly TRBD1 on 6 matching bases. The germline gives CDR1 MGHDK, CDR2 SYGVNS. V was pared by 1 base and J by 6 bases, with 12 bases between. The CDR3 covers 14 residues. CDR3 loop: CASSEFQGRDGYTF. DNA for the CDR3: TGTGCCAGCAGTGAATTTCAGGGGCGGGATGGCTACACCTTC.

The chain joins TRBV18 to TRBJ2-3, with D possibly TRBD1 on 6 matching bases. The V gene's germline CDR1 is KGHSH and CDR2 LQKENI. This CDR3 comprises 15 residues. Deletions cut 2 bases from V and 4 bases from J, with 13 bases between. CDR3 loop: CASSPYHRESDTQYF. CDR3 nucleotide sequence: TGTGCCAGCTCACCATACCACAGGGAATCAGATACGCAGTATTTT.

The rearrangement joins TRBV19 to TRBJ1-2; a possible D gene is TRBD1 (6 bases). Germline lookup yields CDR1 LNHDA and CDR2 SQIVND (reference sequence). The CDR3 loop spans 14 amino acids. V lost 5 bases, J lost 4 bases, and 14 bases lay in between. Here the CDR3 reads CASSPNRDLYGYTF. CDR3 DNA sequence: TGTGCCAGTAGTCCTAACAGGGACCTCTATGGCTACACCTTC.

This clone was found once. The rearrangement links TRBV10-3 to TRBJ2-1, with TRBD2 matching 9 bases. The CDR3 loop spans 18 amino acids. Losses at the gene ends were 3 bases for V and 0 bases for J; bases not matched to a gene: 9. Per germline, CDR1 ENHRY and CDR2 SYGVKD. In nucleotides, the CDR3 is TGTGCCATCAGTGACCTAGCGGGAACCCAGAGCTCCTACAATGAGCAGTTCTTC. Amino acids: CAISDLAGTQSSYNEQFF.

The chain has TRBV19 and TRBJ2-7; D may correspond to TRBD1 or TRBD2 (6 bases each). The CDR3 loop spans 15 amino acids. The germline CDR1 and CDR2 sequences are LNHDA and SQIVND (reference sequence). The germline V and J ends were trimmed by 6 bases and 2 bases, with 17 bases remaining between them. The CDR3 DNA sequence: TGTGCCAGTAGGCGAAACACAGGGACTGCCTACGAGCAGTACTTC. Amino acids: CASRRNTGTAYEQYF.

The V call is TRBV6-5, the J call TRBJ2-7; weak D call: TRBD1 (6 bases). The CDR3 length is 13 residues. V dropped 8 bases and J dropped 2 bases, with 13 bases sitting between them. CDR1 is MNHEY, CDR2 SVGAGI, per germline. CDR3 protein: CASGHRAPYEQYF. CDR3 nucleotide sequence: TGTGCCAGCGGCCACAGGGCGCCCTACGAGCAGTACTTC.

The chain employs TRBV7-9 and TRBJ2-5, with 8 bases matching TRBD2. The germline V gene encodes CDR1 SEHNR and CDR2 FQNEAQ (reference sequence). CDR3 length equals 16 residues. V shed 2 bases and J 4 bases; nucleotides not matched to a gene: 9. The CDR3 sequence is CASSLLFVRGGETQYF. The CDR3 DNA reads TGTGCCAGCAGCTTACTCTTTGTCCGGGGGGGAGAGACCCAGTACTTC.

A single count supports this clone. This chain links TRBV5-1 with TRBJ2-1; D unclear. The length of the CDR3 is 12 residues. V lost 5 bases and J 3 bases, leaving 6 bases between the germline ends. Germline CDR1 reads SGHRS; CDR2 reads YFSETQ. The CDR3 sequence is CASRNDYNEQFF. The CDR3 coding sequence is TGCGCCAGCAGAAACGACTACAATGAGCAGTTCTTC.

V usage is TRBV5-1 and J usage is TRBJ2-5; a possible D gene is TRBD1 (6 bases). Matching the DNA end better, TRBJ2-7 makes the J call doubtful. Per the germline V gene, CDR1 is SGHRS and CDR2 is YFSETQ. This CDR3 spans 15 amino acids. The CDR3 region has the DNA TGCGCCAGCAGCCGCAACAACAGGGTGCCCTACGAGCAGTACTTC. It is translated as CASSRNNRVPYEQYF.

The chain carries TRBV7-2 and TRBJ2-3, with 7 bases identical to TRBD2. The germline CDR1 and CDR2 sequences are SGHTA and FQGNSA. The CDR3 has 14 amino acids. J was trimmed by 2 bases and V by 4 bases; bases with no gene match: 3. The CDR3 is CASSWTRSTDTQYF. The CDR3 DNA reads as TGTGCCAGCAGCTGGACTAGATCCACAGATACGCAGTATTTT.

This clone has a single count. The chain links TRBV6-6 to TRBJ1-3; D unresolved. This CDR3 spans 16 amino acids. The germline CDR1 and CDR2 sequences are MNHNY and SVGAGI (reference sequence). V shed 1 base and J shed 4 bases, with 14 bases lying between them. CDR3 in DNA: TGTGCCAGCAGTTACTATTCCCCCTCGGGGGGAAACACCATATATTTT. Amino acid sequence: CASSYYSPSGGNTIYF.

The rearrangement links TRBV27 to TRBJ2-4, with D tentatively TRBD2 (5 bases). V lost 5 bases and J 0 bases, leaving 8 bases between the germline ends. Germline V CDR1 and CDR2: MNHEY, SMNVEV (reference sequence). The CDR3 covers 14 residues. The CDR3 here is CASSPRAAKNIQYF. For the CDR3, the DNA is TGTGCCAGCAGTCCGAGGGCAGCCAAAAACATTCAGTACTTC.

The chain uses TRBV19 and TRBJ1-6, with D perhaps matching TRBD1 (5 bases). In germline, CDR1 is LNHDA, CDR2 SQIVND (reference sequence). With 6 bases removed from V and 9 bases from J, the gap between germline ends came to 21 bases. The CDR3 is made up of 16 amino acids. DNA for the CDR3: TGTGCCAGTAGCGCTACAACCAGGGCTCTGGGTTCACCCCTCCACTTT. This encodes CASSATTRALGSPLHF.

J is TRBJ1-3 and V is TRBV5-5; D remains ambiguous. Germline V CDR1 and CDR2: SGHKS, YYEKEE (reference sequence). The CDR3 contains 18 residues. V was trimmed by 6 bases and J by 2 bases, leaving 24 bases between them. CDR3 nucleotides: TGTGCCAGCACGATCTCGGGTCGGCTGGCCTTGGCTGGAAACACCATATATTTT. Residues: CASTISGRLALAGNTIYF.

The chain joins TRBV19 to TRBJ1-1, with a tentative D call TRBD1 (5 bases). The germline CDR1 and CDR2 sequences are LNHDA and SQIVND (reference sequence). Trimming left V 5 bases short and J 6 bases short, with 16 bases between. The CDR3 runs 14 residues. The CDR3 DNA follows: TGTGCCAGTAGTGTCGGGGCTGCTCGTCCTGAAGCTTTCTTT. Translation: CASSVGAARPEAFF.

V and J are TRBV28 and TRBJ2-7; D may correspond to TRBD1 or TRBD2 (5 bases each). This CDR3 is 15 amino acids long. Germline V lookup: CDR1 MDHEN, CDR2 SYDVKM. Trimming stripped 1 base from V and 4 bases from J, with 14 bases between. CDR3 region: CASSLFGTPPYEQYF. DNA for the CDR3: TGTGCCAGCAGTTTATTTGGGACCCCTCCGTACGAGCAGTACTTC. Looking up the rest from reference TRBV28 and TRBJ2-7 gives the full variable domain: DVKVTQSSRYLVKRTGEKVFLECVQDMDHENMFWYRQDPGLGLRLIYFSYDVKMKEKGDIPEGYSVSREKKERFSLILESASTNQTSMYLCASSLFGTPPYEQYFGPGTRLTVT.

The table lists this clone with a count of one. The rearrangement joins TRBV5-5 to TRBJ2-7, with D perhaps given as TRBD1 or TRBD2 (5 bases each). The CDR3 contains 13 residues. The germline CDR1 and CDR2 sequences are SGHKS and YYEKEE (reference sequence). V lost 3 bases to trimming and J lost 6 bases, with 13 bases between them. CDR3 protein: CASSWDLLSEQYF. The DNA for the CDR3 is TGTGCCAGCAGCTGGGACCTCCTATCCGAGCAGTACTTC.

This sequence joins TRBV4-2 and TRBJ2-1, with 11 bases that match TRBD2. V lost 3 bases to trimming and J lost 1 base; unmatched junction nucleotides: 8. The CDR3 has 18 residues. Germline V gives CDR1 LGHNA, CDR2 YNFKEQ. CDR3 residues: CASSHVPGTSGSYNEQFF. CDR3 nucleotides: TGTGCCAGCAGCCACGTCCCGGGGACTAGCGGTTCCTACAATGAGCAGTTCTTC.